This T cell receptor beta chain is from a study of shared clonotypes between healthy human individuals (dated by TCRdb to 2018 to 2021). With regard to the full study: The cohort included three men and two women between 18 and 49 years of age. For each donor, CD4 naive and CD4 memory were each run on three plates, CD8 naive on two plates, and CD8 memory on one plate. The study deeply sequenced blood TCR repertoires of five healthy adults to estimate repertoire size and the extent of clonotype sharing between individuals. To increase sequencing depth and limit assay-specific biases, different laboratories used diverse techniques to prepare libraries and sequence TCR repertoires. Between about 0.9 and 9 billion PBMCs per donor were obtained by leukapheresis.

Using the deep immunoSEQ assay, TCR CDR3 regions were amplified from genomic DNA by multiplex PCR. Genomic DNA extracted from each cell subset was distributed evenly over all wells of several immunoSEQ 96-well plates, and each plate served as one replicate. Each replicate PCR for sorted subsets received 200 ng genomic DNA, equal to 30,000 or so T cell genomes. The purified libraries were quantified using a Qubit 3.0 fluorometer, sized with a Bioanalyzer 2100, and then quantified again using the KAPA Library Quantification kit. A separate single-read 150-cycle Illumina NextSeq 550 flow cell was used to sequence each immunoSEQ 96-well plate. Concerning the study's data processing: Because the immunoSEQ output held only junctional sequences and lacked quality scores, the filtering could not match the filtering applied to full-length reads. Sequences were annotated with PyIR, a Python wrapper for IgBLAST v1.9, using IMGT germline references to assign V/J genes and CDR3. Reads with weak V/J assignments (E-value above 1e-6), missing CDR3, stop codons, out-of-frame junctions, or ambiguous translated residues were removed. A V3J clonotype was defined by an identical inferred V gene, J gene, and CDR3 amino acid sequence. Percentage overlap between repertoires was computed as shared unique clonotypes divided by the size of the smaller repertoire. Three approaches were used to assess repertoire richness: RTK rarefaction, the Chao1 estimator, and Recon v2.1 estimates of unobserved clonotypes. For all TCRbeta clonotypes obtained by the gDNA method from a few donors, generation probabilities were computed with OLGA. Held by TCRdb, this immuneACCESS table contains in-frame sequences only and omits some clones. Under half of the omission traces to an unresolved V gene where checked; the cause of the rest is unknown. The DNA gave D and trimming, while V, J and clone size come from that table. This sample lists 850,000 to 1,100,000 clones; approximately 75% were detected once. The ten largest clones take up approximately 0.9% of the sample.

Healthy HIV-negative adults with no recently reported acute infections or vaccinations were included as donors. Every donor was a Caucasian adult living in Nashville, Tennessee, USA. Magnetic negative selection was used to enrich CD4+ T cells, after which naive cells were positively selected on CD45RA and the negative fraction became the memory subset. Blood was obtained by leukapheresis, after which PBMCs were separated by Ficoll-Histopaque density gradient centrifugation and cryopreserved in liquid nitrogen vapor phase. Purity and quantity of every magnetically sorted T cell population were checked by analytical flow cytometry. Genomic DNA was isolated from every sorted fraction and measured by UV absorbance on a Nanodrop 2000c. General study outcomes and caveats: Pairwise subsampling led to the expectation that sequencing depth would affect the degree of clonotype sharing among donors. Because the study included only a small number of donors, the genetic and exposure-history diversity represented was limited. Even with the large sequencing depth, rarefaction of the sorted-subset datasets indicated that sequencing was incomplete. Estimated clonotype richness was generally larger for naive than for memory subsets. Sampling was limited to blood, and TCR repertoires in tissue likely differ from TCR repertoires in blood. Clonotypes shared by all four sorted-subset donors showed higher generation probabilities than non-shared clonotypes. When a handful of donors were compared, the shared fraction of clonotypes was 5% to 6.5% for naive CD4, approximately 3.3% for naive CD8, roughly 2.5% for memory CD4, and around 0.37% for memory CD8.

Remarks on this clone: Its specific antigen is unknown. No much larger clone is present one base from it, and per-base qualities are unavailable.

The source of this sequence is a man younger than 30 in good health. Some clones in this sample may be carry-over from other donors' samples. The material sequenced was memory CD4+ T cells from PBMCs. The sample's cell subset or site label is to be understood as: CD45RA-negative fraction.

DNA sequence: TGTGCCAGCAGCTTATTAACGGGAGTAGGGGAGACCCAGTACTTC. This encodes CASSLLTGVGETQYF. Here the chain combines TRBV11-1 and TRBJ2-5; matching of 6 bases hints at TRBD2 as the D gene. The trim is 2 bases for V and 5 bases for J, with a gap of 15 bases between the germline ends. The CDR1 and CDR2 encoded by the germline V gene (reference sequence) are SGHAT and FQDESV. Reading from cysteine to phenylalanine, the CDR3 counts 15 amino acids. Just the 45-base CDR3 DNA is kept, in frame starting at base 1.